This T cell receptor (beta chain) was obtained from a study of type 1 and type 2 diabetes patients. Background on the study: Donors were type 1 diabetes, type 2 diabetes, or nondiabetic controls. T cells were magnetically sorted from PBMCs as CD4+ or CD8+ subsets.

Amplification started from genomic DNA. Multiplex PCR with 30 forward and 13 reverse primers amplified the TCR beta CDR3. TCRdb redid the calling of the multiplex PCR reads with MiXCR, one entry per CDR3 protein. The data hold 270,000 or so distinct CDR3 sequences, with approximately 45% observed a single time. CDR1 is SGHNT, CDR2 YENEEA, per germline. The ends lost 5 bases at V and 7 bases at J; junction bases unmatched: 4. The CDR3 extends over 14 amino acids. Specimen: peripheral blood mononuclear cells (PBMCs). The sequence was obtained from a young man with type 2 diabetes. The V and J genes are TRBV11-3 and TRBJ2-1; TRBD2 matches at 11 bases. CDR3 in amino acids: CASSLSGRGNEQFF. CDR3 DNA: TGTGCCAGCAGCCTTAGCGGGAGGGGTAATGAGCAGTTCTTC.